This TCR beta chain was captured by sequencing in a study of blood T cell repertoires in COVID-19. Under the authors' procedure: Amplification from reference gene primers served as the basis for estimated nucleated cell counts. The repertoire was sequenced with immunoSEQ multiplex PCR; TCRdb's copy has only in-frame clones and lacks some. Clonal size and the V and J genes are those of that table, whereas D and trimming came from the DNA. The profile shows 200,000 to 300,000 clones, 65% to 85% of them singletons. The V gene end was trimmed by 1 base and the J gene end by 7 bases; junction bases not matched to a gene: 6. Germline CDR1 SGHRS, CDR2 YFSETQ. The CDR3 has 15 amino acids.

V is TRBV5-1 and J is TRBJ1-4; 8 bases map to TRBD1. The sample comprised peripheral blood. The clonotype was recovered from a woman aged 80 or over with acute or convalescent COVID-19. The CDR3 bases are TGCGCCAGCAGCTTGTGGGCAGGGGGCAGTGAAAAACTGTTTTTT. This translates into CASSLWAGGSEKLFF.